The clone carrying this TCR beta chain was observed at least ten times. The V gene's germline CDR1 is SGHTA and CDR2 FQGNSA. CDR3 length: 13 residues. Trimming pared 5 bases from V and 2 bases from J, leaving 9 bases between. The data are from a study of T cells in Graves' hyperthyroidism and ophthalmopathy. Authors of the study amplified TCR beta CDR3 regions from RNA transcripts. The HTBI primer set drove a first-round RT-PCR of the TCR CDR3. MiXCR, run by TCRdb on the multiplex PCR reads, gives a single entry per CDR3 protein. The sample carries roughly 170,000 distinct CDR3 sequences, over 15% recorded once.

The sequence came from a woman aged 50 to 65 with Graves' hyperthyroidism. The chain joins TRBV7-2 to TRBJ2-5; D not certain. Sequencing input: blood. This chain's CDR3 is CASSPEPQETQYF. The CDR3 nucleotides are TGTGCCAGCAGCCCAGAACCACAAGAGACCCAGTACTTC.